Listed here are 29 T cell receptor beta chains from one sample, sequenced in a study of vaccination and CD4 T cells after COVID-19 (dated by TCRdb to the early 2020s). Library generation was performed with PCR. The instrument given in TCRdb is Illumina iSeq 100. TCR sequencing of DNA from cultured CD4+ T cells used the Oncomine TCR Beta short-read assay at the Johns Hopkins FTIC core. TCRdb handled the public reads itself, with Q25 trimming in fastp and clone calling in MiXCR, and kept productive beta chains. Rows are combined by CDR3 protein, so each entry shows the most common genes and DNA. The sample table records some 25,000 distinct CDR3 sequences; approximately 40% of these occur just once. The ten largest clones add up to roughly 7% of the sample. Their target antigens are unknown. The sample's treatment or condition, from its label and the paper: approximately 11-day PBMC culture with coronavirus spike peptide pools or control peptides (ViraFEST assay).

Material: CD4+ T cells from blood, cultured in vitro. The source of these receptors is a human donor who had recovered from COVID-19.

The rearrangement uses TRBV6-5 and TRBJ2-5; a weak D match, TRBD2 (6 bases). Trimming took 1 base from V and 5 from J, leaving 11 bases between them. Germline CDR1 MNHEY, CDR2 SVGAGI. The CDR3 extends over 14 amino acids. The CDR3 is CASSYLAGSETQYF. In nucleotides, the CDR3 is TGTGCCAGCAGTTACTTGGCGGGGTCGGAGACCCAGTACTTC.

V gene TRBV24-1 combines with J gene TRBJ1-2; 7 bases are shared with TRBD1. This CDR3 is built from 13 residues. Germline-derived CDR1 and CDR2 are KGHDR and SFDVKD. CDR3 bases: TGTGATCACCGGGACAGAACTCCTTATGGCTACACCTTC. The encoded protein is CDHRDRTPYGYTF.

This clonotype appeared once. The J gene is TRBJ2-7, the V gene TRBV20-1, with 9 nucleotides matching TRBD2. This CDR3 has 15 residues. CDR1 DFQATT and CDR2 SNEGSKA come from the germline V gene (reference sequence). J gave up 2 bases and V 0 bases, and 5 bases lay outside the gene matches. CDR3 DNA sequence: TGCAGTGCTAGAGATATAATAGCGGGGGCCTACGAGCAGTACTTC. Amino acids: CSARDIIAGAYEQYF.

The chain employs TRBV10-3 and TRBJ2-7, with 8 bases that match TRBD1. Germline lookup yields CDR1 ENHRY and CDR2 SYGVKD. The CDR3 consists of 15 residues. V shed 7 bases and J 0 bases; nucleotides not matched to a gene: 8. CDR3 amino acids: CAITYGTGGSYEQYF. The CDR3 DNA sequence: TGTGCCATCACCTACGGGACAGGAGGCTCCTACGAGCAGTACTTC.

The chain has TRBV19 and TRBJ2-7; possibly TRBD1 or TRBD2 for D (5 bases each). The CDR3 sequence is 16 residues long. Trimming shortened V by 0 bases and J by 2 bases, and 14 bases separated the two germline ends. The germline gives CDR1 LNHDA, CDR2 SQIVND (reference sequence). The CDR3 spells CASSIDPGPLAYEQYF. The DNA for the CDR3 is TGTGCCAGTAGTATAGACCCGGGACCCCTGGCCTACGAGCAGTACTTC.

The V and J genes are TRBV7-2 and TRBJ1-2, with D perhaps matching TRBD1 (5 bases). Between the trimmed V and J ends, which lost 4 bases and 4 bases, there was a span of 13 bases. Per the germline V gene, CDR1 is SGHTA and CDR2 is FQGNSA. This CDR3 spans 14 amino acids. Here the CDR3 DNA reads TGTGCCAGCAGCTGGGGTGGGGGTCTCTATGGCTACACCTTC. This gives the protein CASSWGGGLYGYTF. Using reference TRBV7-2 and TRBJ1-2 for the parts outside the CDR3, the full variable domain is GAGVSQSPSNKVTEKGKDVELRCDPISGHTALYWYRQSLGQGLEFLIYFQGNSAPDKSGLPSDRFSAERTGGSVSTLTIQRTQQEDSAVYLCASSWGGGLYGYTFGSGTRLTVV.

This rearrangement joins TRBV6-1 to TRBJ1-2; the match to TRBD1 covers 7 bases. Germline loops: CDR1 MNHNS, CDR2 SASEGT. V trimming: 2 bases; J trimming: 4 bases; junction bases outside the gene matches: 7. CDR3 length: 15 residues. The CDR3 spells CASSEPKGASYGYTF. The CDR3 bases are TGTGCCAGCAGTGAACCTAAGGGGGCCAGCTATGGCTACACCTTC.

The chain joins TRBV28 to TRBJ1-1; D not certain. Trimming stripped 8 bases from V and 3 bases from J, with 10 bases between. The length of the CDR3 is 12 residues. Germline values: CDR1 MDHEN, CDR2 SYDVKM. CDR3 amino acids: CASRSLDTEAFF. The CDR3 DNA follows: TGTGCCAGCCGCTCCTTGGACACTGAAGCTTTCTTT. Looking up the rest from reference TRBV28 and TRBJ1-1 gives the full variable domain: DVKVTQSSRYLVKRTGEKVFLECVQDMDHENMFWYRQDPGLGLRLIYFSYDVKMKEKGDIPEGYSVSREKKERFSLILESASTNQTSMYLCASRSLDTEAFFGQGTRLTVV.

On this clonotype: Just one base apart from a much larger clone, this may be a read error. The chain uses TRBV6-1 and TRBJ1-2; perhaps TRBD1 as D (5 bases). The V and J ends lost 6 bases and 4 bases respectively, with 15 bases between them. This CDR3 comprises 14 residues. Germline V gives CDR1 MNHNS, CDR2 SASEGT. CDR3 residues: CASRATDGAYGYTF. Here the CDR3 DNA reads TGTGCCAGCAGGGCCACCGACGGGGCCTATGGCTACACCTTC.

CDR3 amino acids: CSASSGSYEQYF. The CDR3 DNA reads as TGCAGTGCTAGTAGCGGGAGTTACGAGCAGTACTTC. V gene TRBV20-1 combines with J gene TRBJ2-7, with 9 positions matching TRBD2. Germline V gene lookup returns CDR1 DFQATT and CDR2 SNEGSKA (reference sequence). The V gene end was trimmed by 3 bases and the J gene end by 4 bases; junction bases not matched to a gene: 1. There are 12 residues in the CDR3.

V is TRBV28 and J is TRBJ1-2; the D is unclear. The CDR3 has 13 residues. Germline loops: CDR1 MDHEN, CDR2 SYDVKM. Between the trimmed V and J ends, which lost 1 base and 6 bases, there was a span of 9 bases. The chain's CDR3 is CASSLYEADGYTF. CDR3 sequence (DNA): TGTGCCAGCAGTTTATATGAGGCAGATGGCTACACCTTC.

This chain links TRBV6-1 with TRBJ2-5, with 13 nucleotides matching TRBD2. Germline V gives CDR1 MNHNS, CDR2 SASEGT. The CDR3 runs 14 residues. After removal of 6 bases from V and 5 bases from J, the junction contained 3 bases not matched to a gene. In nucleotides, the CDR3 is TGTGCCAGCAGACTAGCGGGGGGGCAGGAGACCCAGTACTTC. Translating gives CASRLAGGQETQYF.

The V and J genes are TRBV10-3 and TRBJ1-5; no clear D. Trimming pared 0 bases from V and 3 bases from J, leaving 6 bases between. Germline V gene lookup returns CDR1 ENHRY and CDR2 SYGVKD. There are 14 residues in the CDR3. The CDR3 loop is CAISESGLNQPQHF. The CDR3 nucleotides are TGTGCCATCAGTGAGTCGGGCCTCAATCAGCCCCAGCATTTT.

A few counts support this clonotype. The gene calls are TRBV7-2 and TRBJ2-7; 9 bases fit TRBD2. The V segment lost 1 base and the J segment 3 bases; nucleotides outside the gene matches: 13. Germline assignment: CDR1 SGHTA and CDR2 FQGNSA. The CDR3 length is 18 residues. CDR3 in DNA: TGTGCCAGCAGCTTAGTTCCGGCTAGCGGGAAATACTTCTACGAGCAGTACTTC. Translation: CASSLVPASGKYFYEQYF. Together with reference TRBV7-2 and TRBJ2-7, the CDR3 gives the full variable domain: GAGVSQSPSNKVTEKGKDVELRCDPISGHTALYWYRQSLGQGLEFLIYFQGNSAPDKSGLPSDRFSAERTGGSVSTLTIQRTQQEDSAVYLCASSLVPASGKYFYEQYFGPGTRLTVT.

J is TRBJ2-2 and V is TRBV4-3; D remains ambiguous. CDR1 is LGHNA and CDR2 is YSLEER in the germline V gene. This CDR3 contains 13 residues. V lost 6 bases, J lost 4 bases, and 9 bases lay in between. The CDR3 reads CASRGASTGELFF. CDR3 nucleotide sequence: TGCGCCAGCAGGGGTGCTTCCACCGGGGAGCTGTTTTTT.

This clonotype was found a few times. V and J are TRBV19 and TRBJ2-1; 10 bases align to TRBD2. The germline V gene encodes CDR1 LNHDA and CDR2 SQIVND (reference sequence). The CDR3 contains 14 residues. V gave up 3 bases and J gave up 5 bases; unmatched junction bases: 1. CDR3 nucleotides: TGTGCCAGTAGTATTGGACTAGCGGACAATGAGCAGTTCTTC. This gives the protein CASSIGLADNEQFF.

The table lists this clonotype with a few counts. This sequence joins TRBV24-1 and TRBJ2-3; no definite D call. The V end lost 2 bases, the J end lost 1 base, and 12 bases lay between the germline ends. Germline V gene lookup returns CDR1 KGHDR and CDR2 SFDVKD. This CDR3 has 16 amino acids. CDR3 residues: CATSDSPLQGTDTQYF. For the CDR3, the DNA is TGTGCCACCAGTGATTCCCCCTTGCAAGGCACAGATACGCAGTATTTT.

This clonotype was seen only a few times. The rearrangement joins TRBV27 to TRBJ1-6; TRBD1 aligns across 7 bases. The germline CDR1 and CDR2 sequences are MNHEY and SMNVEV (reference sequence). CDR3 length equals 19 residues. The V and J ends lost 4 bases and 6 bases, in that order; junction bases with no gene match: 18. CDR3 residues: CASSSIPSTGWNLNSPLHF. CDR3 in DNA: TGTGCCAGCAGTTCTATACCCTCGACAGGGTGGAATCTTAATTCACCCCTCCACTTT.

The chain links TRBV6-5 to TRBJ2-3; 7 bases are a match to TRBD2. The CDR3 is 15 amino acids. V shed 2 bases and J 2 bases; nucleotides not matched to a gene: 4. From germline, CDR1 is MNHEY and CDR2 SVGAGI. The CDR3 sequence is CASSYGGVNTDTQYF. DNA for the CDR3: TGTGCCAGCAGTTACGGGGGGGTGAACACAGATACGCAGTATTTT.

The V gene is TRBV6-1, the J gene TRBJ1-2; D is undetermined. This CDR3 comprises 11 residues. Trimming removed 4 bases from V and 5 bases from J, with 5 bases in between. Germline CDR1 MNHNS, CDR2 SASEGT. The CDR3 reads CASSGRYGYTF. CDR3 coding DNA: TGTGCCAGCAGTGGGAGATATGGCTACACCTTC.

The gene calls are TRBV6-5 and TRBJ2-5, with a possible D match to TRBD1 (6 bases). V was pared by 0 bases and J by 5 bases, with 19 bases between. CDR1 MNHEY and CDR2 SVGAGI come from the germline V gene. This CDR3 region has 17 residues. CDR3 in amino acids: CASSYSRTEQWGETQYF. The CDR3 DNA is TGTGCCAGCAGTTACTCGCGGACAGAACAATGGGGGGAGACCCAGTACTTC.

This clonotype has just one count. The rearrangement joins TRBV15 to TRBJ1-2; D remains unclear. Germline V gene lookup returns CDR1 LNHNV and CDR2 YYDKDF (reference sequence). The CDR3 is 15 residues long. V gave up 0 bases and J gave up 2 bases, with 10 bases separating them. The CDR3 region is CATSRDPNSNYGYTF. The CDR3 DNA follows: TGTGCCACCAGCAGAGATCCCAACAGCAACTATGGCTACACCTTC.

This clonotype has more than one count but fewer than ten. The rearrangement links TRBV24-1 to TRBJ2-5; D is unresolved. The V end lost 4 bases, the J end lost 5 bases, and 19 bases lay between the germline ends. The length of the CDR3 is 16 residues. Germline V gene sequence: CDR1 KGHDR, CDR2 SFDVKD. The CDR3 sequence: CATSDQTQPIGETQYF. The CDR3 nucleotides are TGTGCCACCAGTGACCAGACTCAACCCATAGGGGAGACCCAGTACTTC.

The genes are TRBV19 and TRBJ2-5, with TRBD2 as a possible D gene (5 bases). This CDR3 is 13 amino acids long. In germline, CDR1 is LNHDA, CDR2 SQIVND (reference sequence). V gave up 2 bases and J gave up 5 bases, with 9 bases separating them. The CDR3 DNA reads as TGTGCCAGTAGTATAAGGCTAGCTGAGACCCAGTACTTC. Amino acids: CASSIRLAETQYF.

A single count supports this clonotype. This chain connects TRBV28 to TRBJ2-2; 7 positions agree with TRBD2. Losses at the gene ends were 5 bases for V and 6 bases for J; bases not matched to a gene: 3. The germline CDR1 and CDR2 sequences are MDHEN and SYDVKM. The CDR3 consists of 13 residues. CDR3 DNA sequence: TGTGCCAGCAGTGGGAGGGCATCCGGGGAGCTGTTTTTT. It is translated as CASSGRASGELFF.

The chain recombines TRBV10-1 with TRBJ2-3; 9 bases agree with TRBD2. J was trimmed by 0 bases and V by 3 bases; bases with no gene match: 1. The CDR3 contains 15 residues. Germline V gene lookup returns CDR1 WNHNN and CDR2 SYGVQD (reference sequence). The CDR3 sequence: CASSDSGSSTDTQYF. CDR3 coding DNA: TGCGCCAGCAGTGATAGCGGGAGCAGCACAGATACGCAGTATTTT.

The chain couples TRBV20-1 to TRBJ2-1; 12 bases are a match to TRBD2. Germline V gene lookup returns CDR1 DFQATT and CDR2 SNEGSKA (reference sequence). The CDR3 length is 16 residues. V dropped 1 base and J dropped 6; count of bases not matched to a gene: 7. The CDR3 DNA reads TGCAGTGCTAGAGCCCTTAGGACTAGCGGGGCCAATGAGCAGTTCTTC. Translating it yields CSARALRTSGANEQFF.

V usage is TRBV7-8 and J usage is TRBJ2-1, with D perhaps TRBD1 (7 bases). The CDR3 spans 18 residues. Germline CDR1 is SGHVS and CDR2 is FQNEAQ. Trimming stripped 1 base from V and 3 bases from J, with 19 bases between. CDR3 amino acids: CASSLGGRGTAYYNEQFF. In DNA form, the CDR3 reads TGTGCCAGCAGCTTAGGGGGCCGGGGGACAGCCTACTACAATGAGCAGTTCTTC.

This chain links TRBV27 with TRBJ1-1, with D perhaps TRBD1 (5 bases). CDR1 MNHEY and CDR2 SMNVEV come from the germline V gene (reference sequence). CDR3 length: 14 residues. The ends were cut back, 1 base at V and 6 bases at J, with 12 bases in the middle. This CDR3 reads CASSLWGESPEAFF. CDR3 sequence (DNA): TGTGCCAGCAGTTTATGGGGGGAAAGCCCTGAAGCTTTCTTT.